These T cell receptor beta chains were read from a single sample in a study of cytomegalovirus exposure and HLA in healthy donors. Produced via immunoSEQ multiplex PCR; TCRdb's table is partial and in-frame only. Of some 200,000 clones in the sample, 60% to 80% were seen once. The specimen sequenced was PBMCs. The receptors were gathered from a young man in good health and CMV-seronegative. Both conserved end residues are part of each CDR3. The D gene is left open where the match is weak. Only some rows state a clone size, as once, few, many or a class for expanded clones.

TRBD1,few,TRBV28,TRBJ1-2,TGTGCCAGCAGGCTTCCGGGACAGGGCTATGGCTACACCTTC,CASRLPGQGYGYTF
NA,NA,TRBV19,TRBJ1-4,TGTGCCAGTTCTCAATTAGGGGGGGGTGAAAAACTGTTTTTT,CASSQLGGGEKLFF
TRBD2,few,TRBV7-3,TRBJ2-1,TGTGCCAGCAGAGGACTAGCGGGAGAAAAGGTCTCCTACAATGAGCAGTTCTTC,CASRGLAGEKVSYNEQFF
TRBD1,NA,TRBV6-5,TRBJ1-2,TGTGCCAGCAGGGGGGGACAGGGAAACTATGGCTACACCTTC,CASRGGQGNYGYTF
TRBD1,NA,TRBV4-2,TRBJ2-1,TGTGCCAGCAGCCGGACAGGGACCAACAATGAGCAGTTCTTC,CASSRTGTNNEQFF
NA,NA,TRBV7-9,TRBJ2-5,TGTGCCAGCAGCTCCCTGACTGGGGGGGAGACCCAGTACTTC,CASSSLTGGETQYF
NA,NA,TRBV30,TRBJ2-7,TGTGCCTGGAGTTCGTTGGGGCTCTACGAGCAGTACTTC,CAWSSLGLYEQYF
NA,NA,TRBV28,TRBJ1-2,TGTGCCAGCTCTTCGAGGGTCAACTATGGCTACACCTTC,CASSSRVNYGYTF
TRBD1,NA,TRBV7-9,TRBJ2-7,TGTGCCAGCAGTTCGGGGACAGACTACGAGCAGTACTTC,CASSSGTDYEQYF
NA,NA,TRBV7-2,TRBJ2-7,TGTGCCAGTTTTTTCAAGCAGAAGGCGGCATACGAGCAGTACTTC,CASFFKQKAAYEQYF
NA,NA,TRBV30,TRBJ1-4,TGTGCCTGGAGTATGGGGCAGCTTAATGAAAAACTGTTTTTT,CAWSMGQLNEKLFF
TRBD2,few,TRBV9,TRBJ2-3,TGTGCCAGCAGCGTAGAGCTAGCGGGAAGGGCAGATACGCAGTATTTT,CASSVELAGRADTQYF
NA,NA,TRBV23-1,TRBJ2-7,TGCGCCAGCAGTCGCTCCGGGACAATCACCTACGAGCAGTACTTC,CASSRSGTITYEQYF
NA,NA,TRBV4-1,TRBJ2-3,TGCGCCAGCAGCCAAGAGGAGTTCCCAGGGATCCCCACAGATACGCAGTATTTT,CASSQEEFPGIPTDTQYF
TRBD1,once,TRBV11-3,TRBJ2-7,TGTGCCAGCAGCTTACTTGGGACAGGCGGCGAGCAGTACTTC,CASSLLGTGGEQYF
NA,NA,TRBV7-9,TRBJ2-1,TGTGCCAGCAGCTTACAGGGGGGATCCTACAATGAGCAGTTCTTC,CASSLQGGSYNEQFF
NA,NA,TRBV5-5,TRBJ2-7,TGTGCCAGCAGCTTGGACCGACAGGTGTACGAGCAGTACTTC,CASSLDRQVYEQYF
TRBD2,few,TRBV30,TRBJ2-3,TGTGCTCGGACTAGCGGGGGACTTGATACGCAGTATTTT,CARTSGGLDTQYF
TRBD2,NA,TRBV7-9,TRBJ2-5,TGTGCCAGCAGCAATTTGACTAGCGGAGAAGAGACCCAGTACTTC,CASSNLTSGEETQYF
TRBD2,few,TRBV9,TRBJ2-3,TGTGCCAGCAGCCCCACACTAGCGGGTCGGGGCACAGATACGCAGTATTTT,CASSPTLAGRGTDTQYF
NA,NA,TRBV4-3,TRBJ2-7,TGCGCCAGCAGCCAACAGCAAGAGGACTTC,CASSQQQEDF
TRBD1,once,TRBV6-1,TRBJ2-2,TGTGCCAGCAGTGGACAGGGGCGCACCGGGGAGCTGTTTTTT,CASSGQGRTGELFF